The present T cell receptor (beta chain) was sequenced within a study of PD-L1 blockade in urothelial cancer. Study-wide context: Atezolizumab was started by patients at some point between 2014 and 2016 at 1,200 mg intravenously every 3 weeks.

Germline V gene sequence: CDR1 MNHEY, CDR2 SMNVEV (reference sequence). The CDR3 totals 14 residues. The trim removed 6 bases at V and 2 bases at J, leaving 3 bases unmatched. Time point of the sample: peripheral blood 6 weeks after treatment start. The study collected 1 to 8 samples per patient, pretreatment and on-treatment. Spiking of synthetic TCR analog templates was performed in each PCR. Only in-frame clones appear in the TCRdb table, and some are missing; sequencing was by immunoSEQ multiplex PCR. The sample carries about 120,000 clones, about 89% recorded once. The sample in question was PBMCs, obtained around atezolizumab (anti-PD-L1) treatment. The source is a man aged 55 to 70 with urothelial cancer. This chain uses TRBV27 with TRBJ2-5, with 10 bases identical to TRBD2. The CDR3 is CASRLAGIQETQYF. The CDR3 DNA follows: TGTGCCAGCAGACTAGCGGGGATTCAAGAGACCCAGTACTTC.